This T cell receptor (beta chain) was found in a study of blood T cells in healthy people across ages. This CDR3 comprises 13 residues. CDR1 is SGHKS and CDR2 is YYEKEE in the germline V gene (reference sequence). V was trimmed by 3 bases and J by 8 bases, leaving 14 bases between them. Study-wide findings and caveats: A roughly linear fall in TCR beta diversity per million T cells was seen with increasing age. Naive T cell percentage showed a strong correlation with TCR beta diversity.

Drawing of peripheral blood yielded 7.5 to 10 milliliters from each donor. Each sample used at least 6 million PBMCs. Alongside a J-beta primer mix, a sample-barcoded 5' primer served in a second PCR lasting roughly 6 to 12 cycles. TCRdb reprocessed the 5' RACE reads with MiXCR, giving one entry per CDR3 protein. The data show some 1.8 million distinct CDR3 sequences, with approximately 39% seen just once and more than 20% held by the top ten. This clonotype was recorded a few times. Its target is not known. Sequencing was done on a sample of blood. This receptor was identified in a human donor in good health. The chain employs TRBV5-5 and TRBJ1-2; possible D gene TRBD1, 6 bases. CDR3 in amino acids: CASSSQGLEGYTF. CDR3 DNA sequence: TGTGCCAGCAGCTCTCAGGGGTTAGAGGGCTACACCTTC.